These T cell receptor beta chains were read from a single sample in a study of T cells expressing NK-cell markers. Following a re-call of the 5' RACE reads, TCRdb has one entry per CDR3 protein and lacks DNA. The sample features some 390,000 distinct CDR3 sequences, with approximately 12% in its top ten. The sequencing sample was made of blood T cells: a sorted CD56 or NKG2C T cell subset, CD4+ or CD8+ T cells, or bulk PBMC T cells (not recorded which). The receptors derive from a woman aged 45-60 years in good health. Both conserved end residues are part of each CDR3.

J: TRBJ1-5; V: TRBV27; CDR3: CASSPGTVGSQPQHF
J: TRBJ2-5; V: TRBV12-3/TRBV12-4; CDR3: CASSLGLRRTVQETQYF
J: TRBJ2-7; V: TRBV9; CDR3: CASSETSEVTYEQYF
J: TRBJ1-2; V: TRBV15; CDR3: CATSRRNTNYGYTF
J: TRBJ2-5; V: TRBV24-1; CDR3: CATSLKGSGTKHTKRSQYF
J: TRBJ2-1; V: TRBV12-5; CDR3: CASGLVHRGGAYNEQFF
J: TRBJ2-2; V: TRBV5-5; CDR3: CASSLSGGDKTGELFF
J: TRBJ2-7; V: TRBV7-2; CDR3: CASSNRDSYEQYF
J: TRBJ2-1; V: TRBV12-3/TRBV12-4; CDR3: CASINRAENEQFF
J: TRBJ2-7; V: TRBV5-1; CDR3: CASSQSGLWDEQYF
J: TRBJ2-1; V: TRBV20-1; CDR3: CSATWGVGNEQFF
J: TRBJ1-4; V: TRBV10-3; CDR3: CAISADREGATNEKLFF
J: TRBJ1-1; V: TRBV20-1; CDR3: CSASRTPRGYTEAFF
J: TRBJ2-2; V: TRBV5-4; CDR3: CASSLAGGPSGELFF
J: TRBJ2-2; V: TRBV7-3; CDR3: CASSSTGQGRTGELFF